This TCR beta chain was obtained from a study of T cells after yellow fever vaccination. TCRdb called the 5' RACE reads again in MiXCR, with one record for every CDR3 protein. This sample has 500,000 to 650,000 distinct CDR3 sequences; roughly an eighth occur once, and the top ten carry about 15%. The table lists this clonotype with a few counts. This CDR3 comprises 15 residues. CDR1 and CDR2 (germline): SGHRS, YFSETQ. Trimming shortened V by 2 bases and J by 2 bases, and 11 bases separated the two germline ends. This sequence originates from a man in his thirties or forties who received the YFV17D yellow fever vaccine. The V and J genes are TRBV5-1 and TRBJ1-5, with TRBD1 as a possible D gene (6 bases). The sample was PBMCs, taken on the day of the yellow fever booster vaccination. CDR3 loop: CASSFQGMGNQPQHF. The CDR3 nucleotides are TGCGCCAGCAGCTTCCAGGGGATGGGCAATCAGCCCCAGCATTTT.